This passage covers 29 T cell receptor beta chains from one sample sequenced in a study of T cell changes during pregnancy in multiple sclerosis. Method: immunoSEQ multiplex PCR; TCRdb's copy keeps in-frame clones and lacks some. The sample lists 30,000 to 35,000 clones; around 90% were seen once. Source: CD4+ T cells from peripheral blood mononuclear cells, taken in the second trimester of pregnancy. The receptors come from a female donor in good health, enrolled as a control in a pregnancy study.

The V gene is TRBV11-2, the J gene TRBJ1-3; 9 bases align to TRBD1. CDR3 length: 15 residues. V lost 6 bases, J lost 2 bases, and 5 bases stayed unmatched. CDR1 is SGHAT, CDR2 FQNNGV, per germline. CDR3 sequence reads: CASRQTGGAGNTIYF. The CDR3 bases are TGTGCCAGCAGACAGACAGGGGGAGCTGGAAACACCATATATTTT.

The CDR3: CASRLTSGSSSYEQYF. The CDR3 DNA is TGTGCCAGCAGGTTGACTAGCGGGAGTAGCTCCTACGAGCAGTACTTC. V gene TRBV2 combines with J gene TRBJ2-7; 12 nucleotides agree with TRBD2. V lost 6 bases to trimming and J lost 0 bases; unmatched junction nucleotides: 6. The CDR3 is 16 residues long. Germline loops: CDR1 SNHLY, CDR2 FYNNEI.

This sequence joins TRBV6-1 and TRBJ1-5; TRBD1 matches at 11 bases. CDR1 is MNHNS, CDR2 SASEGT, per germline. The ends lost 4 bases at V and 4 bases at J; junction bases unmatched: 6. The CDR3 spans 16 residues. The CDR3 loop reads CASSGGQGGINQPQHF. CDR3 nucleotides: TGTGCCAGCAGTGGGGGACAGGGGGGGATTAATCAGCCCCAGCATTTT.

The chain combines TRBV19 with TRBJ2-5; 7 bases are a match to TRBD2. J was trimmed by 4 bases and V by 7 bases; bases with no gene match: 6. CDR1 LNHDA and CDR2 SQIVND come from the germline V gene (reference sequence). The CDR3 contains 13 residues. The CDR3 DNA follows: TGTGCCAGTACCCGTGGGAGGGGAGAGACCCAGTACTTC. Residues: CASTRGRGETQYF.

The CDR3 nucleotides are TGTGCCAGTAGTATAGATTCGGGAGGGAAGAGAATTCAGTACTTC. Encoded protein: CASSIDSGGKRIQYF. This rearrangement joins TRBV19 to TRBJ2-4; 8 bases match TRBD2. CDR3 length equals 15 residues. J gave up 10 bases and V 0 bases, and 8 bases lay outside the gene matches. Germline assignment: CDR1 LNHDA and CDR2 SQIVND (reference sequence).

The chain carries TRBV4-1 and TRBJ2-7; 9 bases are a match to TRBD2. Germline CDR1 and CDR2: MGHRA and YSYEKL. The CDR3 sequence is 16 residues long. J was trimmed by 6 bases and V by 0 bases; bases with no gene match: 9. The DNA of the CDR3 is TGCGCCAGCAGCCAAGAAGGGACTAGCCTGGGATCCGAGCAGTACTTC. It translates to CASSQEGTSLGSEQYF.

The V and J genes are TRBV27 and TRBJ1-2, with 8 positions matching TRBD1. Germline loops: CDR1 MNHEY, CDR2 SMNVEV (reference sequence). V shed 0 bases and J 8 bases; nucleotides not matched to a gene: 5. The CDR3 runs 14 residues. The CDR3 loop is CASSLSWTGKGYTF. CDR3 in DNA: TGTGCCAGCAGTTTATCGTGGACAGGGAAAGGCTACACCTTC.

This chain links TRBV6-5 with TRBJ2-7; no definite D call. V gave up 2 bases and J gave up 2 bases, with 7 bases separating them. This CDR3 region has 13 residues. Germline V CDR1 and CDR2: MNHEY, SVGAGI. The CDR3 loop reads CASSYGQTYEQYF. As DNA, the CDR3 is TGTGCCAGCAGTTACGGTCAGACCTACGAGCAGTACTTC.

The J gene is TRBJ1-2, the V gene TRBV6-6, with TRBD1 matching 7 bases. Per the germline V gene, CDR1 is MNHNY and CDR2 is SVGAGI (reference sequence). V trimming: 8 bases; J trimming: 2 bases; junction bases outside the gene matches: 5. CDR3 length: 13 amino acids. The CDR3, as DNA: TGTGCCAGCCGGACAGGCGGGAACTATGGCTACACCTTC. This translates into CASRTGGNYGYTF.

The chain carries TRBV11-2 and TRBJ2-3; D possibly corresponds to TRBD2 (6 bases). V was cut by 0 bases and J by 2 bases, with 9 bases left in between. The germline V gene has CDR1 SGHAT and CDR2 FQNNGV. The CDR3 runs to 15 residues. CDR3 loop: CASSLDGTATDTQYF. The CDR3 coding sequence is TGTGCCAGCAGCTTAGACGGGACTGCCACAGATACGCAGTATTTT.

A single count supports this clone. V usage is TRBV19 and J usage is TRBJ2-1, with D perhaps TRBD2 (6 bases). The CDR3 extends over 14 amino acids. Germline V lookup: CDR1 LNHDA, CDR2 SQIVND (reference sequence). The V end lost 0 bases, the J end lost 4 bases, and 7 bases lay between the germline ends. The CDR3: CASSIDRGYNEQFF. In nucleotides, the CDR3 is TGTGCCAGTAGTATAGATCGGGGGTACAATGAGCAGTTCTTC. Combining the CDR3 with reference TRBV19 and TRBJ2-1 gives the whole variable domain DGGITQSPKYLFRKEGQNVTLSCEQNLNHDAMYWYRQDPGQGLRLIYYSQIVNDFQKGDIAEGYSVSREKKESFPLTVTSAQKNPTAFYLCASSIDRGYNEQFFGPGTRLTVL.

The rearrangement joins TRBV29-1 to TRBJ1-5; no clear D. The V end was cut by 4 bases, the J end by 4 bases, with 11 bases between. CDR1 SQVTM and CDR2 ANQGSEA come from the germline V gene. The CDR3 loop spans 13 amino acids. Written as DNA, the CDR3 is TGCAGCGTTGTGGCGGCGCTTAATCAGCCCCAGCATTTT. Translating gives CSVVAALNQPQHF.

The chain recombines TRBV18 with TRBJ2-2, with a possible D match to TRBD1 (6 bases). The V gene's germline CDR1 is KGHSH and CDR2 LQKENI. CDR3 length: 17 residues. V lost 3 bases and J 0 bases, leaving 14 bases between the germline ends. The CDR3 nucleotides read TGTGCCAGCTCACCTACCGGGACACTCTCGAACACCGGGGAGCTGTTTTTT. Translation: CASSPTGTLSNTGELFF. Together with reference TRBV18 and TRBJ2-2, the CDR3 gives the full variable domain: NAGVMQNPRHLVRRRGQEARLRCSPMKGHSHVYWYRQLPEEGLKFMVYLQKENIIDESGMPKERFSAEFPKEGPSILRIQQVVRGDSAAYFCASSPTGTLSNTGELFFGEGSRLTVL.

The rearrangement joins TRBV6-5 to TRBJ2-7; TRBD1 matches 8 bases. Germline loops: CDR1 MNHEY, CDR2 SVGAGI. V lost 6 bases and J lost 7; bases outside the gene matches: 11. There are 14 residues in the CDR3. In DNA form, the CDR3 reads TGTGCCAGCAGACAAACAGGACAGGGCTATGAGCAGTACTTC. Residues: CASRQTGQGYEQYF.

About this clone: At one end, the junction sequence differs from germline, possibly due to a read error. The chain joins TRBV5-1 to TRBJ2-7; 8 positions match TRBD1. The CDR3 is 14 residues long. The germline CDR1 and CDR2 sequences are SGHRS and YFSETQ. This chain's CDR3 is CASSSGQGSHEQYF. CDR3 sequence (DNA): TGCGCCAGCAGCTCAGGACAGGGCTCCCACGAGCAGTACTTC.

This clone showed up just once. In nucleotides, the CDR3 is TGTGCCAGCAATCCGGGACAGAACACCGGGGAGCTGTTTTTT. Translation: CASNPGQNTGELFF. This sequence joins TRBV7-6 and TRBJ2-2; TRBD1 is a possible D gene (6 bases). The CDR3 is 14 residues long. V was clipped by 7 bases and J by 1 base, with 10 bases between them. The V gene's germline CDR1 is SGHVS and CDR2 FNYEAQ. Based on the CDR3 plus reference TRBV7-6 and TRBJ2-2, the full variable domain is GAGVSQSPRYKVTKRGQDVALRCDPISGHVSLYWYRQALGQGPEFLTYFNYEAQQDKSGLPNDRFSAERPEGSISTLTIQRTEQRDSAMYRCASNPGQNTGELFFGEGSRLTVL.

The genes are TRBV4-1 and TRBJ2-2; tentatively, D is TRBD1 (6 bases). Trimming took 0 bases from V and 6 from J, leaving 20 bases between them. The germline gives CDR1 MGHRA, CDR2 YSYEKL. The CDR3 runs 18 residues. DNA for the CDR3: TGCGCCAGCAGCCAAGATCGGACAGCCACCAAGGACGCCGGGGAGCTGTTTTTT. Translated, it gives CASSQDRTATKDAGELFF.

The CDR3 sequence: CASSPIGLAGFSGANVLTF. CDR3 nucleotide sequence: TGTGCCAGCAGCCCAATTGGACTAGCGGGGTTTAGTGGGGCCAACGTCCTGACTTTC. This sequence joins TRBV9 and TRBJ2-6, with TRBD2 matching over 12 bases. CDR1 is SGDLS and CDR2 is YYNGEE in the germline V gene. The V gene end was trimmed by 4 bases and the J gene end by 3 bases; junction bases not matched to a gene: 11. CDR3 length: 19 residues.

Here the CDR3 reads CASSLELSSYNEQFF. CDR3 nucleotides: TGTGCCAGCAGCTTAGAACTGAGCTCCTACAATGAGCAGTTCTTC. The V gene is TRBV5-5, the J gene TRBJ2-1; D is unresolved. Trimming cost V 2 bases and J 0 bases, with 9 bases left between them. Per the germline V gene, CDR1 is SGHKS and CDR2 is YYEKEE (reference sequence). The CDR3 runs to 15 residues.

The V call is TRBV6-4, the J call TRBJ1-4; 8 bases line up with TRBD1. V gave up 6 bases and J gave up 3 bases; unmatched junction bases: 6. The CDR3 loop spans 15 amino acids. The germline V gene has CDR1 MRHNA and CDR2 SNTAGT. In DNA, the CDR3 is TGTGCCAGCAGCGTCGGGACAGGAGCTAATGAAAAACTGTTTTTT. This encodes CASSVGTGANEKLFF.

The chain employs TRBV5-1 and TRBJ1-1; no reliable D call. The CDR3 is 14 amino acids. CDR1 and CDR2 (germline): SGHRS, YFSETQ. Trimming took off 0 bases at V and 0 bases at J, with 6 bases between the two ends. CDR3 bases: TGCGCCAGCAGCTTGGGGCAGATGAACACTGAAGCTTTCTTT. This sequence encodes CASSLGQMNTEAFF.

V is TRBV10-3 and J is TRBJ2-5; 11 nucleotides agree with TRBD2. J gave up 2 bases and V 6 bases, and 5 bases lay outside the gene matches. The CDR3 has 15 residues. Germline V lookup: CDR1 ENHRY, CDR2 SYGVKD. CDR3 sequence (DNA): TGTGCCATCAGCGTAGCGGGGGGGGGACAAGAGACCCAGTACTTC. Residues: CAISVAGGGQETQYF.

V and J are TRBV5-1 and TRBJ1-1; D might be TRBD1 (5 bases). Germline V lookup: CDR1 SGHRS, CDR2 YFSETQ. This CDR3 comprises 15 residues. V was clipped by 0 bases and J by 0 bases, with 9 bases between them. In DNA, the CDR3 is TGCGCCAGCAGCTTGGGCGGGGGGATGAACACTGAAGCTTTCTTT. This codes for CASSLGGGMNTEAFF.

This chain connects TRBV5-1 to TRBJ2-3; 9 bases map to TRBD1. Germline CDR1 is SGHRS and CDR2 is YFSETQ. The CDR3 spans 16 residues. The V segment lost 4 bases and the J segment 3 bases; nucleotides outside the gene matches: 9. The CDR3 DNA is TGCGCCAGCAGCGAAGCCAGGGACAGGGCAACAGATACGCAGTATTTT. Its translation: CASSEARDRATDTQYF.

The chain joins TRBV10-3 to TRBJ1-2; 9 bases fit TRBD1. The CDR3 loop spans 14 amino acids. Germline CDR1 and CDR2: ENHRY and SYGVKD. V lost 5 bases, J lost 8 bases, and 9 bases stayed unmatched. The DNA for the CDR3 is TGTGCCATCAGTACCTCAGGACAGGGGTTCGGCTACACCTTC. Amino acid sequence: CAISTSGQGFGYTF.

The chain combines TRBV28 with TRBJ1-1; 10 bases are shared with TRBD1. Trimming at V came to 6 bases and at J to 1 base, leaving 8 bases not matched to a gene. From germline, CDR1 is MDHEN and CDR2 SYDVKM. This CDR3 has 16 residues. As DNA, the CDR3 is TGTGCCAGCAGAAAAGACAGGGGGCGCAGGAACACTGAAGCTTTCTTT. Amino acid sequence: CASRKDRGRRNTEAFF.

The chain links TRBV9 to TRBJ1-4, with D maybe TRBD1 (5 bases). The CDR3 has 15 amino acids. Germline CDR1 and CDR2: SGDLS and YYNGEE. Between the trimmed V and J ends, which lost 3 bases and 4 bases, there was a span of 13 bases. The CDR3 reads CASSATGGLNEKLFF. The CDR3 DNA is TGTGCCAGCAGCGCAACCGGGGGTCTTAATGAAAAACTGTTTTTT.

The V call is TRBV30, the J call TRBJ2-7; 12 bases are shared with TRBD2. Germline loops: CDR1 GTSNPN, CDR2 SVGIG (reference sequence). There are 14 residues in the CDR3. V shed 1 base, J shed 3 bases, and the junction held 1 base outside the gene matches. This chain's CDR3 is CAWSAGLAGYEQYF. CDR3 coding DNA: TGTGCCTGGAGTGCGGGACTAGCGGGCTACGAGCAGTACTTC.

The chain recombines TRBV19 with TRBJ2-1; TRBD2 agrees at 8 bases. V gave up 7 bases and J gave up 9 bases; unmatched junction bases: 14. Germline V gives CDR1 LNHDA, CDR2 SQIVND (reference sequence). There are 15 residues in the CDR3. This chain's CDR3 is CASTPTSGSISEQFF. CDR3 nucleotide sequence: TGTGCCAGTACCCCAACAAGCGGGAGTATTAGTGAGCAGTTCTTC.